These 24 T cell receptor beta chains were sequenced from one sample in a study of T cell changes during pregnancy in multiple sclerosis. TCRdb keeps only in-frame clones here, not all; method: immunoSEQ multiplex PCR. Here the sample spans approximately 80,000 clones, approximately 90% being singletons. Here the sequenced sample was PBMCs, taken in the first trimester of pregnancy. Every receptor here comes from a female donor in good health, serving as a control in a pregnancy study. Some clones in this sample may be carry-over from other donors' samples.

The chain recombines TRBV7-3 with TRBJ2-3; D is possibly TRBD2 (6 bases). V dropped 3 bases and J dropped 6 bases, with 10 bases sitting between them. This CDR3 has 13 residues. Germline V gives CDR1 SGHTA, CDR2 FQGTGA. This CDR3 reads CASSLGGRDTQYF. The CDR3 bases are TGTGCCAGCAGCTTGGGGGGACGCGATACGCAGTATTTT.

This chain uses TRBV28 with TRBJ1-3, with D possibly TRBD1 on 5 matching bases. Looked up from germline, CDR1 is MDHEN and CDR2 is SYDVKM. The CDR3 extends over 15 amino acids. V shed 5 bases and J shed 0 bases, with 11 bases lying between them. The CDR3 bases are TGTGCCAGCAGTCGGGGACTGACCTCTGGAAACACCATATATTTT. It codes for CASSRGLTSGNTIYF.

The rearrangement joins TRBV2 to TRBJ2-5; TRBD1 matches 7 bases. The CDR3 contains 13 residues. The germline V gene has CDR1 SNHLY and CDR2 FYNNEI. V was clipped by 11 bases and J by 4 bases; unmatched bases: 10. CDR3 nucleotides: TGTGCCGGTCTCCAGGGGGTCGGAGAGACCCAGTACTTC. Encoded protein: CAGLQGVGETQYF.

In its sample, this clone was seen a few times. CDR3 DNA: TGTGCCAGCAGCACGGACAGGGGCGCCTATGGCTACACCTTC. Translating gives CASSTDRGAYGYTF. The chain links TRBV5-4 to TRBJ1-2; 9 bases agree with TRBD1. This CDR3 has 14 residues. V shed 4 bases, J shed 4 bases, and the junction held 5 bases outside the gene matches. Germline CDR1 SGHNT, CDR2 YYREEE (reference sequence). Using reference TRBV5-4 and TRBJ1-2 for the parts outside the CDR3, the full variable domain is ETGVTQSPTHLIKTRGQQVTLRCSSQSGHNTVSWYQQALGQGPQFIFQYYREEENGRGNFPPRFSGLQFPNYSSELNVNALELDDSALYLCASSTDRGAYGYTFGSGTRLTVV.

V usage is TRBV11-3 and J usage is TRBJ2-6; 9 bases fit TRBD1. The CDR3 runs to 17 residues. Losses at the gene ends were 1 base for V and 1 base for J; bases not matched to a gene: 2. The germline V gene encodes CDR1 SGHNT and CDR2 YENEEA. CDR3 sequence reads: CASSLGDRVSGANVLTF. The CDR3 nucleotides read TGTGCCAGCAGCTTAGGGGACAGGGTATCTGGGGCCAACGTCCTGACTTTC.

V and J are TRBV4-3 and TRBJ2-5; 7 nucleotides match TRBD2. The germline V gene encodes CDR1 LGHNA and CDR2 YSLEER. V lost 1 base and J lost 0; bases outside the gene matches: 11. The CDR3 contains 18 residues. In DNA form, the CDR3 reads TGCGCCAGCAGCCAAGGGGTGAAGAGCGGGGCCAACCAAGAGACCCAGTACTTC. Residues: CASSQGVKSGANQETQYF.

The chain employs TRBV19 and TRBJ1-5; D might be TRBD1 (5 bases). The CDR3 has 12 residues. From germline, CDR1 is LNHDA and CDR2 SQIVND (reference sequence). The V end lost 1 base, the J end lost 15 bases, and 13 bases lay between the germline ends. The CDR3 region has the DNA TGTGCCAGTAGTATAGGAGCTGGGGGGAGGCATTTT. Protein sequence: CASSIGAGGRHF.

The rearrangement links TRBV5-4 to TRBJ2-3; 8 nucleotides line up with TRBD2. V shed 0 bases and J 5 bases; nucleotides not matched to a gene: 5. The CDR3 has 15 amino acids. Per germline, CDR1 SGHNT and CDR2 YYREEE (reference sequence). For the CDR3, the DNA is TGTGCCAGCAGCTTGGCGGGGGGGCTAGAAGATACGCAGTATTTT. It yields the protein CASSLAGGLEDTQYF.

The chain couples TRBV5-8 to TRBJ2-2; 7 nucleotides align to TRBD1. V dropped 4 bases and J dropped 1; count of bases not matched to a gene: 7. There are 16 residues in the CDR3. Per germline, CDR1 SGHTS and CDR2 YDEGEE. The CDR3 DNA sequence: TGTGCCAGCAGCCCTCACAGGGGCAGGAACACCGGGGAGCTGTTTTTT. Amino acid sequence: CASSPHRGRNTGELFF.

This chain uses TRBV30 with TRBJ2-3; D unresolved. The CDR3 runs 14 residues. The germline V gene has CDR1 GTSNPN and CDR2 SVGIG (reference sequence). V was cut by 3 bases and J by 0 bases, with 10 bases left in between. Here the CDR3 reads CAWRYSGSTDTQYF. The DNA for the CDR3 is TGTGCCTGGAGGTACTCCGGGAGCACAGATACGCAGTATTTT.

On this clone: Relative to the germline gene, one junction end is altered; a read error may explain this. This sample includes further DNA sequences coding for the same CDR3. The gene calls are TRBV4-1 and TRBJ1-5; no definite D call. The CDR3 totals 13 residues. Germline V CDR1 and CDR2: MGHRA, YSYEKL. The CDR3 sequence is CASSLAPHQPQHF. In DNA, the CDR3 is TGTGCCAGCAGTCTTGCGCCCCATCAGCCCCAGCATTTT.

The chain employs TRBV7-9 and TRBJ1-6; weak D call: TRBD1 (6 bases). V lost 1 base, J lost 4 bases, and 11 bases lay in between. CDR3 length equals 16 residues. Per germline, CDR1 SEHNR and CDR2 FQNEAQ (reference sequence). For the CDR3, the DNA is TGTGCCAGCAGCTTAGAGGACAGTCGGTATAATTCACCCCTCCACTTT. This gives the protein CASSLEDSRYNSPLHF.

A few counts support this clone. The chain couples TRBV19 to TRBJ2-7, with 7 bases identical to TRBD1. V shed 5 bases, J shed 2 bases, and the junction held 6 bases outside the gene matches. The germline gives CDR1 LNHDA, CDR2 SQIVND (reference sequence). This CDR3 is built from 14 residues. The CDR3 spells CASSGPGQPYEQYF. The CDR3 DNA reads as TGTGCCAGTAGTGGGCCGGGACAGCCCTACGAGCAGTACTTC. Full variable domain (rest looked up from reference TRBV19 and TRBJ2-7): DGGITQSPKYLFRKEGQNVTLSCEQNLNHDAMYWYRQDPGQGLRLIYYSQIVNDFQKGDIAEGYSVSREKKESFPLTVTSAQKNPTAFYLCASSGPGQPYEQYFGPGTRLTVT.

In DNA form, the CDR3 reads TGTGCCAGCAGTCCCGGACAGGGCATTAAAGAGACCCAGTACTTC. Translation gives CASSPGQGIKETQYF. The chain joins TRBV27 to TRBJ2-5; 8 bases map to TRBD1. The germline CDR1 and CDR2 sequences are MNHEY and SMNVEV (reference sequence). V gave up 5 bases and J gave up 3 bases; unmatched junction bases: 8. There are 15 residues in the CDR3.

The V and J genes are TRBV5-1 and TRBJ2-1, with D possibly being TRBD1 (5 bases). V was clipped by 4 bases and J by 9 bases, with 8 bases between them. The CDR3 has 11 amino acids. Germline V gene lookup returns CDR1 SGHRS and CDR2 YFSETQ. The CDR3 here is CASSGQGEQFF. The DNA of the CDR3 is TGCGCCAGCAGCGGTCAGGGTGAGCAGTTCTTC.

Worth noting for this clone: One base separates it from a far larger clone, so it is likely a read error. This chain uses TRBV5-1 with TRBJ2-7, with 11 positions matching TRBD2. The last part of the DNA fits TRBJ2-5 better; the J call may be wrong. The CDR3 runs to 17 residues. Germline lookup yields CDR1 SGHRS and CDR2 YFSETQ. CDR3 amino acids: CTSSLGLAGGREETQYF. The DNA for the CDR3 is TGCACCAGCAGCTTGGGGCTAGCGGGGGGAAGAGAAGAGACCCAGTACTTC.

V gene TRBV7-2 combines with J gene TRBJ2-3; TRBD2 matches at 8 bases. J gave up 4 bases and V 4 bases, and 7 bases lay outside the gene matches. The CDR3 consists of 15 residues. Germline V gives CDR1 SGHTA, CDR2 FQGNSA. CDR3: CASSYLTSASDTQYF. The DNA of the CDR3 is TGTGCCAGCAGCTATTTGACTAGCGCCTCAGATACGCAGTATTTT.

CDR3 residues: CASSSRTTLRVSYEQYF. In DNA, the CDR3 is TGTGCCAGCAGTTCCCGGACTACTCTTAGGGTCTCCTACGAGCAGTACTTC. The chain recombines TRBV28 with TRBJ2-7, with D possibly TRBD2 on 6 matching bases. The CDR3 sequence is 17 residues long. CDR1 and CDR2 from the germline V gene are MDHEN and SYDVKM. V gave up 4 bases and J gave up 0 bases, with 19 bases separating them.

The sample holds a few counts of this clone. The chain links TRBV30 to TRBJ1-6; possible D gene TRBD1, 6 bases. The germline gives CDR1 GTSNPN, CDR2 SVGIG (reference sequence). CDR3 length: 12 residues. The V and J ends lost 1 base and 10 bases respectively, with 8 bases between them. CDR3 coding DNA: TGTGCCTGGAGTGAGACAGGCTCACCCCTCCACTTT. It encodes CAWSETGSPLHF.

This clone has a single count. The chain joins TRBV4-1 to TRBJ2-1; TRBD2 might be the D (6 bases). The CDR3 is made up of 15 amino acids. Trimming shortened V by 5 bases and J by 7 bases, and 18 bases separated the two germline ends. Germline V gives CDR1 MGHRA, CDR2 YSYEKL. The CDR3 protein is CASSTRTSLANEQFF. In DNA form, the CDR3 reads TGCGCCAGCAGCACCCGGACATCGCTAGCGAATGAGCAGTTCTTC.

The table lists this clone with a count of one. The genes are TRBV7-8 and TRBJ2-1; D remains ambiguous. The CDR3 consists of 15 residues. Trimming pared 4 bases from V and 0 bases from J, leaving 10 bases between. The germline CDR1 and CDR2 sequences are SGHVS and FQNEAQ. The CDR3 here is CASSSQLPSYNEQFF. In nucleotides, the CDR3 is TGTGCCAGCAGCTCACAGCTTCCCTCCTACAATGAGCAGTTCTTC.

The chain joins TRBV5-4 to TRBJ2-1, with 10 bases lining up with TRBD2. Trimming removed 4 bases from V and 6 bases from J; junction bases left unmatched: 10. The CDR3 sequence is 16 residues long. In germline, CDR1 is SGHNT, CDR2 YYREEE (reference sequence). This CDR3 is CASSHPPSGGANEQFF. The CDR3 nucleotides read TGTGCCAGCAGCCACCCTCCCAGCGGGGGGGCCAATGAGCAGTTCTTC.

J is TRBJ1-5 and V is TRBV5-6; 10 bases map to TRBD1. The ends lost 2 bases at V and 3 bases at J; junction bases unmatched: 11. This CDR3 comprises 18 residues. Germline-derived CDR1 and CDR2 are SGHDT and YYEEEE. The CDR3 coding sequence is TGTGCCAGCAGCTTTGGACCCTCCGGGACAGGGGACAATCAGCCCCAGCATTTT. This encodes CASSFGPSGTGDNQPQHF.

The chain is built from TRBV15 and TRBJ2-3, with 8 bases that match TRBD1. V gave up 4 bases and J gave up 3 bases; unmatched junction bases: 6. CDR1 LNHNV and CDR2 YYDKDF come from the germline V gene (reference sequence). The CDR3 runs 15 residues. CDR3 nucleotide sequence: TGTGCCACCAGCATTAGACAGGGGTGGACAGATACGCAGTATTTT. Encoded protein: CATSIRQGWTDTQYF.